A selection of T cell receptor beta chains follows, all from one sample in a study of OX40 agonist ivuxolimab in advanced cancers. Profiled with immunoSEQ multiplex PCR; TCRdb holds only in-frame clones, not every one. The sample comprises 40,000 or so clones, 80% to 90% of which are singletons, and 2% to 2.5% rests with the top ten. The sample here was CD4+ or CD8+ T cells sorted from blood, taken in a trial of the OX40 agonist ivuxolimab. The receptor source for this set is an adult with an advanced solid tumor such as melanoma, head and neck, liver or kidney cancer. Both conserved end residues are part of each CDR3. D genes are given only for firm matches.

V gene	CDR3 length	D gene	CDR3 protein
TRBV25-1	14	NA	CASSESGPRETQYF
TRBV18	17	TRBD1	CASSPLGAGTGGYEQYF
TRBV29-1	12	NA	CSVQPNRDGYTF
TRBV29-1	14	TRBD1	CSVHTGQGTYEQYF
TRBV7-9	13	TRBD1	CASSTWTGNEQFF
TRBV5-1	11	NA	CASSLDRTQYF
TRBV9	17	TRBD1	CASSITITRTGKDTIYF
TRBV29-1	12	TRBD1	CSVRDSSDTQYF
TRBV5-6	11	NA	CASHSDTEAFF
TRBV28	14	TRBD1	CATHPGTEPNEQFF
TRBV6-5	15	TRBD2	CASRGLASGENEQFF
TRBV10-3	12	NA	CATRQGTDTQYF
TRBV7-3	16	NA	CASSLVGLGGYNEQFF
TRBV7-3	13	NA	CASSPRANQPQHF
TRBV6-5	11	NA	CASSWSNEQFF
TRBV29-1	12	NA	CSSLRGAETQYF
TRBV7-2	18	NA	CASSVGLGAGQRTGELFF
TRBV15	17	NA	CATSVQWGTPSYNEQFF
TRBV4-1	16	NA	CASSQKPGQISYEQYF
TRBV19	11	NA	CASSKQETQYF
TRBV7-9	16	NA	CASSHTGTATNEKLFF
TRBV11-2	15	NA	CASSPRQTEHYGYTF
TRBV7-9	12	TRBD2	CASRGGGDTQYF
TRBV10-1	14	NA	CASSGVGNTGELFF